These 12 T cell receptor beta chains were all obtained from the same sample, sequenced in a study of shared clonotypes between healthy human individuals. TCRdb's copy holds only in-frame clones and misses some; the assay was immunoSEQ multiplex PCR. The top ten hold about 1.1% of the sample, which has about 2 million clones, roughly 95% seen once. Naive CD8 cells lacked CD45RO, underwent positive selection for CCR7 and left out terminally differentiated effector memory CD45RA+ cells. What was sequenced was naive CD8+ T cells sorted from blood. These receptors all stem from a man between 18 and 35 years old in good health.

This chain links TRBV7-9 with TRBJ2-7; D perhaps matches TRBD2 (6 bases). Between the trimmed V and J ends, which lost 1 base and 4 bases, there was a span of 14 bases. Germline V lookup: CDR1 SEHNR, CDR2 FQNEAQ (reference sequence). This CDR3 has 15 residues. The CDR3 here is CASSLVPAGRYEQYF. The CDR3 DNA reads TGTGCCAGCAGCTTAGTCCCCGCAGGGAGGTACGAGCAGTACTTC.

The chain joins TRBV19 to TRBJ2-3; D perhaps matches TRBD2 (5 bases). In germline, CDR1 is LNHDA, CDR2 SQIVND (reference sequence). The CDR3 loop spans 14 amino acids. V lost 10 bases to trimming and J lost 1 base, with 15 bases between them. CDR3 in amino acids: CATQSIGGTDTQYF. The CDR3 DNA is TGTGCCACCCAGTCTATCGGGGGCACAGATACGCAGTATTTT.

This chain joins TRBV5-4 and TRBJ2-4, with 7 nucleotides matching TRBD1. CDR1 is SGHNT, CDR2 YYREEE, per germline (reference sequence). The CDR3 is made up of 14 amino acids. V trimming: 4 bases; J trimming: 7 bases; junction bases outside the gene matches: 8. DNA of the CDR3: TGTGCCAGCAGCGAACAGGGGTCGTCGAACATTCAGTACTTC. Translated, it gives CASSEQGSSNIQYF.

The chain couples TRBV7-2 to TRBJ2-1, with 8 positions matching TRBD2. Germline V gives CDR1 SGHTA, CDR2 FQGNSA. J was trimmed by 5 bases and V by 2 bases; bases with no gene match: 17. The CDR3 is 19 amino acids. CDR3 coding DNA: TGTGCCAGCAGCTTAATTGTGGCGCTGGGGCTAGCGGGCGACAATGAGCAGTTCTTC. Amino acid sequence: CASSLIVALGLAGDNEQFF.

V gene TRBV10-2 combines with J gene TRBJ2-1, with D perhaps matching TRBD2 (6 bases). V gave up 6 bases and J gave up 10 bases, with 16 bases separating them. Germline CDR1 reads WSHSY; CDR2 reads SAAADI. The CDR3 extends over 13 amino acids. CDR3 amino acids: CASRFREQWEQFF. The CDR3 DNA is TGCGCCAGCAGATTCCGGGAGCAGTGGGAGCAGTTCTTC.

The rearrangement uses TRBV6-6 and TRBJ1-2, with 8 bases that match TRBD1. The germline CDR1 and CDR2 sequences are MNHNY and SVGAGI (reference sequence). Trimming at V came to 2 bases and at J to 1 base, leaving 6 bases not matched to a gene. The CDR3 runs to 16 residues. The CDR3 nucleotides are TGTGCCAGCAGTTACATGCCACAGGGGGTTAACTATGGCTACACCTTC. Encoded protein: CASSYMPQGVNYGYTF.

As DNA, the CDR3 is TGTGCCAGCAGCTTCGGGACAGGGGACTCTGGGGCCAACGTCCTGACTTTC. Encoded protein: CASSFGTGDSGANVLTF. The chain couples TRBV7-9 to TRBJ2-6, with TRBD1 matching over 10 bases. V trimming: 3 bases; J trimming: 0 bases; junction bases outside the gene matches: 2. CDR1 and CDR2 (germline): SEHNR, FQNEAQ (reference sequence). The CDR3 has 17 residues.

The CDR3 region is CASSEGGSGNTIYF. The DNA for the CDR3 is TGCGCCAGCAGCGAAGGGGGCTCTGGAAACACCATATATTTT. V usage is TRBV4-3 and J usage is TRBJ1-3; a weak D match, TRBD1 (6 bases). The CDR3 spans 14 residues. Trimming left V 5 bases short and J 0 bases short, with 8 bases between. CDR1 LGHNA and CDR2 YSLEER come from the germline V gene.

The chain combines TRBV30 with TRBJ1-3; D is undetermined. CDR3 length: 13 residues. Per germline, CDR1 GTSNPN and CDR2 SVGIG (reference sequence). V was pared by 2 bases and J by 2 bases, with 7 bases between. The CDR3 nucleotides read TGTGCCTGGAGTATGGTTACTGGAAACACCATATATTTT. As protein: CAWSMVTGNTIYF.

The rearrangement joins TRBV19 to TRBJ2-5; a possible D gene is TRBD2 (6 bases). Germline V gene lookup returns CDR1 LNHDA and CDR2 SQIVND (reference sequence). The CDR3 runs to 13 residues. Trimming removed 1 base from V and 5 bases from J, with 8 bases in between. The chain's CDR3 is CASSIASAETQYF. CDR3 bases: TGTGCCAGTAGTATAGCTAGCGCTGAGACCCAGTACTTC.

The V gene is TRBV5-4, the J gene TRBJ2-7; possibly TRBD1 or TRBD2 for D (5 bases each). V shed 2 bases and J shed 2 bases, with 23 bases lying between them. Germline assignment: CDR1 SGHNT and CDR2 YYREEE (reference sequence). The CDR3 has 18 amino acids. The CDR3 region has the DNA TGTGCCAGCAGCTTCGCAGAAGACCCGGGGCCTAGCCCCTACGAGCAGTACTTC. It encodes CASSFAEDPGPSPYEQYF. Complete variable domain (other parts from reference TRBV5-4 and TRBJ2-7): ETGVTQSPTHLIKTRGQQVTLRCSSQSGHNTVSWYQQALGQGPQFIFQYYREEENGRGNFPPRFSGLQFPNYSSELNVNALELDDSALYLCASSFAEDPGPSPYEQYFGPGTRLTVT.

The V gene is TRBV27, the J gene TRBJ1-1; TRBD1 matches at 9 bases. The CDR3 has 14 residues. The germline gives CDR1 MNHEY, CDR2 SMNVEV (reference sequence). Trimming took 4 bases from V and 5 from J; bases not matched to a gene: 5. The CDR3 DNA reads as TGTGCCAGCAGTTACAGGGGGCCGGGGACTGAAGCTTTCTTT. Amino acids: CASSYRGPGTEAFF.